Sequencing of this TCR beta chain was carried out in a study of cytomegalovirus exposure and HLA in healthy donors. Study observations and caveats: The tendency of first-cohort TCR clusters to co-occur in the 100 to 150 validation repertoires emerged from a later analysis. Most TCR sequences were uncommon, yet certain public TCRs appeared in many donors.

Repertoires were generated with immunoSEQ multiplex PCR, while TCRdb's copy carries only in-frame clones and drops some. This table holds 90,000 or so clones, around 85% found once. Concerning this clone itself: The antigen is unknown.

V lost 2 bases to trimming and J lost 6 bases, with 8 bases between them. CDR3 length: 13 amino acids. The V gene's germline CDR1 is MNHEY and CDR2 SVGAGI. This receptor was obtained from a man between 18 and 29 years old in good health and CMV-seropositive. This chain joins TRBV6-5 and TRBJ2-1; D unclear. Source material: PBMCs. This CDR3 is CASSYGQANEQFF. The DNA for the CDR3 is TGTGCCAGCAGTTACGGGCAGGCCAATGAGCAGTTCTTC.